This TCR beta chain was profiled in a study of CD8 T cells in ankylosing spondylitis. Overall study findings and caveats: Matched ankylosing spondylitis synovial fluid reportedly contained a significantly enriched population of disease-linked clones.

A note on this clonotype: Its antigen is unknown.

TCRdb redid the calling of the 5' RACE reads with MiXCR, one entry per CDR3 protein. In the table there are roughly 260,000 distinct CDR3 sequences, around 20% of which are singletons. Per the germline V gene, CDR1 is SNHLY and CDR2 is FYNNEI. With 3 bases removed from V and 9 bases from J, the gap between germline ends came to 6 bases. This CDR3 has 11 residues. This clonotype was sampled from a male donor with ankylosing spondylitis or in good health (not recorded which). Sequenced: blood, either unsorted or a sorted T cell fraction (not recorded which). The rearrangement joins TRBV2 to TRBJ1-5; D is undetermined. The CDR3 DNA is TGTGCCAGCAGTGAGGGTCGGCCCCAGCATTTT. As protein: CASSEGRPQHF.